What follows are 32 T cell receptor beta chains derived from one specimen sequenced in a study of CD4 and CD8 cells across lung adenocarcinoma regions (dated by TCRdb to the late 2010s). Receptor amplification or capture employed PCR. The sequencing machine was a HiSeq X Ten. TCRdb reprocessing: public reads trimmed at Q25 with fastp, clones called with MiXCR, in-frame beta chains kept. For every CDR3 protein sequence, its rows merge into one entry that carries the most common genes and DNA. Here the sample has 11,000 or so distinct CDR3 sequences; about 56% occur a single time. The leading ten clones occupy 30% to 40% of the sample. Input material: CD8+ T cells from the center of a lung tumor. Reading the label with the study, this specimen's cell subset or site is: tumor center region. These receptors were taken from a female donor with lung adenocarcinoma. The CD4 and CD8 labels of this study may be unreliable.

This clonotype has just a few counts. This chain links TRBV11-3 with TRBJ2-3, with unresolved D. The germline V gene encodes CDR1 SGHNT and CDR2 YENEEA. With 5 bases removed from V and 3 bases from J, the gap between germline ends came to 9 bases. CDR3 length: 13 residues. CDR3 DNA sequence: TGTGCCAGCAGCCTCGTAGTGACAGATACGCAGTATTTT. This translates into CASSLVVTDTQYF. Complete variable domain (other parts from reference TRBV11-3 and TRBJ2-3): EAGVVQSPRYKIIEKKQPVAFWCNPISGHNTLYWYLQNLGQGPELLIRYENEEAVDDSQLPKDRFSAERLKGVDSTLKIQPAELGDSAVYLCASSLVVTDTQYFGPGTRLTVL.

This rearrangement joins TRBV6-1 to TRBJ2-1, with TRBD2 matching over 10 bases. The germline CDR1 and CDR2 sequences are MNHNS and SASEGT. The CDR3 is made up of 22 amino acids. V trimming: 0 bases; J trimming: 8 bases; junction bases outside the gene matches: 25. CDR3 residues: CASSEASPAPLVLAGVGYEQFF. In nucleotides, the CDR3 is TGTGCCAGCAGTGAAGCTTCCCCCGCCCCCCTAGTCCTAGCGGGAGTTGGGTATGAGCAGTTCTTC.

V and J are TRBV7-6 and TRBJ2-5, with a tentative D call TRBD2 (6 bases). V lost 1 base, J lost 5 bases, and 11 bases lay in between. Germline V CDR1 and CDR2: SGHVS, FNYEAQ. The CDR3 is made up of 14 amino acids. The CDR3 is CASSLESGLETQYF. DNA of the CDR3: TGTGCCAGCAGCTTAGAAAGCGGGTTGGAGACCCAGTACTTC.

In its sample, this clonotype was seen a few times. This chain joins TRBV4-2 and TRBJ1-1, with unresolved D. CDR1 is LGHNA and CDR2 is YNFKEQ in the germline V gene. The CDR3 is 15 amino acids. V lost 0 bases to trimming and J lost 2 bases, with 10 bases between them. CDR3 sequence: CASSQDRSGNTEAFF. For the CDR3, the DNA is TGTGCCAGCAGCCAAGATCGGTCAGGAAACACTGAAGCTTTCTTT.

This rearrangement joins TRBV6-1 to TRBJ1-5; D possibly corresponds to TRBD1 (6 bases). From germline, CDR1 is MNHNS and CDR2 SASEGT. The length of the CDR3 is 13 residues. V lost 8 bases and J 2 bases, leaving 10 bases between the germline ends. The CDR3 sequence is CASGHRGNQPQHF. The CDR3 nucleotides read TGTGCCAGCGGACACAGGGGCAATCAGCCCCAGCATTTT.

By share of the sample, this clonotype is medium-sized. The chain has TRBV25-1 and TRBJ2-2; weak D call: TRBD2 (5 bases). The V gene's germline CDR1 is MGHDK and CDR2 SYGVNS. The CDR3 consists of 15 residues. V shed 4 bases and J shed 1 base, with 10 bases lying between them. The DNA of the CDR3 is TGTGCCAGCAGTGCCCCGGGATGGAACACCGGGGAGCTGTTTTTT. Amino acids: CASSAPGWNTGELFF.

In its sample, this clonotype is large (0.1 to 1%). The V gene is TRBV6-1, the J gene TRBJ2-1; possibly TRBD1 or TRBD2 for D (6 bases each). The CDR3 extends over 15 amino acids. Germline V CDR1 and CDR2: MNHNS, SASEGT. V was cut by 0 bases and J by 7 bases, with 13 bases left in between. The CDR3 DNA reads TGTGCCAGCAGTGAAGCGCAGGGGAGGTGGAATGAGCAGTTCTTC. Its protein is CASSEAQGRWNEQFF.

V usage is TRBV4-1 and J usage is TRBJ1-1; 7 bases fit TRBD1. Losses at the gene ends were 3 bases for V and 4 bases for J; bases not matched to a gene: 8. The CDR3 is 15 amino acids. Germline CDR1 and CDR2: MGHRA and YSYEKL. The CDR3 region has the DNA TGCGCCAGCAGCCACCCGGACAGGCTGAGCACTGAAGCTTTCTTT. Amino acids: CASSHPDRLSTEAFF.

By share, this clonotype ranks as large (0.1 to 1%). The chain links TRBV6-4 to TRBJ2-1, with D perhaps TRBD2 (7 bases). Germline loops: CDR1 MRHNA, CDR2 SNTAGT. The length of the CDR3 is 15 residues. V lost 4 bases and J lost 2, with 12 bases in between. The CDR3 loop is CASSVGGGTYNEQFF. Here the CDR3 DNA reads TGTGCCAGCAGTGTCGGCGGGGGCACCTACAATGAGCAGTTCTTC.

J is TRBJ2-2 and V is TRBV6-1; 8 nucleotides line up with TRBD2. The V segment lost 7 bases and the J segment 7 bases; nucleotides outside the gene matches: 5. This CDR3 region has 13 residues. CDR1 is MNHNS and CDR2 is SASEGT in the germline V gene. The CDR3 bases are TGTGCCAGCAACAAGCGGGAGTACGGGGAGCTGTTTTTT. Its translation is CASNKREYGELFF.

The chain links TRBV6-1 to TRBJ2-5; TRBD1 matches 10 bases. The CDR3 contains 15 residues. The trim removed 5 bases at V and 5 bases at J, leaving 8 bases unmatched. CDR1 MNHNS and CDR2 SASEGT come from the germline V gene. CDR3 region: CASSPQTGGGETQYF. The DNA of the CDR3 is TGTGCCAGCAGTCCCCAGACAGGGGGCGGGGAGACCCAGTACTTC.

This chain uses TRBV10-3 with TRBJ2-7; 8 bases map to TRBD2. Losses at the gene ends were 7 bases for V and 3 bases for J; bases not matched to a gene: 8. Germline lookup yields CDR1 ENHRY and CDR2 SYGVKD. The CDR3 has 14 amino acids. CDR3 loop: CAINGLAGDYEQYF. The CDR3 DNA is TGTGCCATCAATGGCCTAGCGGGCGACTACGAGCAGTACTTC.

The rearrangement joins TRBV6-1 to TRBJ2-5; 9 bases match TRBD1. The closer fit of TRBJ2-7 to the DNA end suggests the J call may be wrong. This CDR3 contains 16 residues. Germline V gene sequence: CDR1 MNHNS, CDR2 SASEGT. For the CDR3, the DNA is TGTGCCAGCAGGAACCCTCTGGGACAGGGAAGTTACGAGCAGTACTTC. Amino acids: CASRNPLGQGSYEQYF.

The rearrangement joins TRBV10-3 to TRBJ2-2, with D possibly being TRBD1 (6 bases). Trimming left V 7 bases short and J 4 bases short, with 13 bases between. The CDR3 spans 14 residues. Germline V CDR1 and CDR2: ENHRY, SYGVKD. The CDR3 protein is CAITQGSGTGELFF. In nucleotides, the CDR3 is TGTGCCATCACTCAGGGGTCGGGCACCGGGGAGCTGTTTTTT.

The chain links TRBV6-5 to TRBJ1-1; D unresolved. Germline loops: CDR1 MNHEY, CDR2 SVGAGI. V lost 0 bases and J 0 bases, leaving 5 bases between the germline ends. The CDR3 runs to 14 residues. The CDR3 region is CASSYSVLNTEAFF. The CDR3 DNA is TGTGCCAGCAGTTACTCGGTTTTGAACACTGAAGCTTTCTTT.

This clonotype has a handful of counts. J is TRBJ2-1 and V is TRBV6-1; 8 bases fit TRBD2. V lost 4 bases, J lost 3 bases, and 5 bases stayed unmatched. Germline CDR1 and CDR2: MNHNS and SASEGT. The CDR3 runs to 15 residues. In nucleotides, the CDR3 is TGTGCCAGCAGTGCCACTAGCGGAAACTACAATGAGCAGTTCTTC. Encoded protein: CASSATSGNYNEQFF.

In its sample, this clonotype was seen a few times. The CDR3 does not close with the conserved phenylalanine or tryptophan, likely indicating a read error. The limits of the CDR3 on the DNA are not certain, so only TCRdb's listed CDR3 is given. The rearrangement joins TRBV21-1 to TRBJ2-5; whether TRBD2, the table's D call, matches the DNA was not checked. TRBV21-1 is given as a pseudogene. The CDR3 is 10 amino acids in total, end residues counted. Here the CDR3 reads CGHQPAQGPA.

V usage is TRBV6-1 and J usage is TRBJ1-5; D is unresolved. V was clipped by 4 bases and J by 3 bases, with 7 bases between them. In germline, CDR1 is MNHNS, CDR2 SASEGT. The CDR3 consists of 13 residues. The CDR3 coding sequence is TGTGCCAGCAGTGGGACTTTCAATCAGCCCCAGCATTTT. Amino acids: CASSGTFNQPQHF.

This clonotype was picked up one time. In DNA, the CDR3 is TGTGCCAGCAGTCCGGGCGGGGGGGCCCCAGACATTCAGTATTTT. Amino acid sequence: CASSPGGGAPDIQYF. The V call is TRBV6-1, the J call TRBJ2-3, with TRBD2 matching over 9 bases. This CDR3 is 15 amino acids long. CDR1 is MNHNS and CDR2 is SASEGT in the germline V gene. J gave up 12 bases and V 5 bases, and 15 bases lay outside the gene matches.

This chain uses TRBV11-1 with TRBJ2-5; possibly TRBD2 for D (7 bases). Deletions cut 6 bases from V and 6 bases from J, with 17 bases between. This CDR3 is built from 14 residues. Per the germline V gene, CDR1 is SGHAT and CDR2 is FQDESV (reference sequence). The DNA for the CDR3 is TGTGCCAGCAGAAAGTCGGGGGGCGGAAAGACCCAGTACTTC. The encoded protein is CASRKSGGGKTQYF.

The V call is TRBV30, the J call TRBJ1-2; a weak D match, TRBD1 (5 bases). This CDR3 spans 13 amino acids. Trimming removed 5 bases at V and 4 bases at J, with 14 bases between. The germline V gene encodes CDR1 GTSNPN and CDR2 SVGIG (reference sequence). CDR3 in amino acids: CAWRFSGIYGYTF. The CDR3 nucleotides are TGTGCCTGGCGATTTTCAGGGATCTATGGCTACACCTTC.

V usage is TRBV6-5 and J usage is TRBJ2-7, with a weak D call TRBD1 (6 bases). This CDR3 region has 15 residues. V was pared by 0 bases and J by 0 bases, with 9 bases between. Germline V CDR1 and CDR2: MNHEY, SVGAGI. The DNA for the CDR3 is TGTGCCAGCAGTTACTCCTACAGGGACTCCTACGAGCAGTACTTC. It codes for CASSYSYRDSYEQYF.

The chain links TRBV6-1 to TRBJ2-1; 8 nucleotides match TRBD1. The J call may be incorrect, as the DNA end agrees better with TRBJ2-7. This CDR3 region has 15 residues. Germline V gene lookup returns CDR1 MNHNS and CDR2 SASEGT. As DNA, the CDR3 is TGTGCCAGCAGTGAACAGGGGGCACATACCTACGAGCAGTACTTC. This codes for CASSEQGAHTYEQYF.

The chain employs TRBV6-1 and TRBJ1-2, with D tentatively TRBD1 (5 bases). Germline CDR1 is MNHNS and CDR2 is SASEGT. The CDR3 totals 14 residues. V shed 9 bases and J shed 8 bases, with 22 bases lying between them. In DNA form, the CDR3 reads TGTGCCAGTCGGGGCGACCCGGACCCTAGGGGCTACACCTTC. It encodes CASRGDPDPRGYTF.

About this clonotype: At one of its ends the junction is not consistent with the germline gene, which may arise from a read error. V gene TRBV6-1 combines with J gene TRBJ2-5, with TRBD2 as a possible D gene (7 bases). From germline, CDR1 is MNHNS and CDR2 SASEGT. The CDR3 runs 15 residues. CDR3 sequence: CARGDRGGASDTQYF. CDR3 coding DNA: TGTGCCAGGGGTGATAGGGGGGGTGCCTCAGATACGCAGTACTTT.

This clonotype showed up just a few times. V usage is TRBV4-1 and J usage is TRBJ1-4, with 9 bases fitting TRBD1. The CDR3 contains 15 residues. V dropped 2 bases and J dropped 5; count of bases not matched to a gene: 3. Germline CDR1 reads MGHRA; CDR2 reads YSYEKL. Here the CDR3 reads CASSQLQGANEKLFF. The CDR3 bases are TGCGCCAGCAGCCAACTACAGGGGGCGAATGAAAAACTGTTTTTT.

Relative to its sample, this clonotype is medium-sized. V is TRBV6-5 and J is TRBJ2-3; no reliable D call. The germline V and J ends were trimmed by 8 bases and 1 base, with 7 bases remaining between them. Germline CDR1 reads MNHEY; CDR2 reads SVGAGI. There are 12 residues in the CDR3. CDR3 residues: CASATGTDTQYF. CDR3 in DNA: TGTGCCAGCGCGACGGGCACAGATACGCAGTATTTT.

This clonotype ranks as medium-sized. The chain uses TRBV6-1 and TRBJ1-2, with D hard to call. Trimming took off 6 bases at V and 0 bases at J, with 11 bases between the two ends. Germline CDR1 and CDR2: MNHNS and SASEGT. The CDR3 sequence is 14 residues long. CDR3 bases: TGTGCCAGCAGCGTTAGTGACACTAACTATGGCTACACCTTC. Its translation: CASSVSDTNYGYTF.

The J gene is TRBJ2-1, the V gene TRBV6-1; a weak D match, TRBD1 (6 bases). The DNA end is a closer match to TRBJ2-7, so the J assignment may be wrong. Per germline, CDR1 MNHNS and CDR2 SASEGT. The CDR3 covers 15 residues. CDR3 protein: CASSRGHGPSYEQYF. The CDR3 coding sequence is TGTGCCAGCAGTCGGGGACACGGGCCATCCTACGAGCAGTACTTC.

This clonotype was detected once. The chain joins TRBV6-1 to TRBJ2-3; D might be TRBD1 or TRBD2, each matching 5 bases. The CDR3 totals 14 residues. Looked up from germline, CDR1 is MNHNS and CDR2 is SASEGT. V lost 6 bases and J 5 bases, leaving 15 bases between the germline ends. DNA for the CDR3: TGTGCCAGCAGGAGGGGACCAGAGGTAGATACGCAGTATTTT. Its translation is CASRRGPEVDTQYF.

The rearrangement uses TRBV10-3 and TRBJ2-3; possibly TRBD2 for D (5 bases). This CDR3 is built from 15 residues. The V end was cut by 11 bases, the J end by 11 bases, with 29 bases between. The germline CDR1 and CDR2 sequences are ENHRY and SYGVKD. This CDR3 reads CALGFQAVSGNKQYF. In nucleotides, the CDR3 is TGTGCCCTGGGATTCCAGGCGGTGAGCGGCAATAAGCAGTATTTT.

This clonotype is labeled as medium-sized. The rearrangement uses TRBV6-1 and TRBJ1-3, with TRBD1 identical over 9 bases. V was pared by 10 bases and J by 4 bases, with 8 bases of the junction left unmatched. The CDR3 totals 14 residues. CDR1 and CDR2 (germline): MNHNS, SASEGT. The CDR3 sequence: CATVIGQGGNTIYF. For the CDR3, the DNA is TGTGCCACCGTAATCGGACAGGGGGGAAACACCATATATTTT.